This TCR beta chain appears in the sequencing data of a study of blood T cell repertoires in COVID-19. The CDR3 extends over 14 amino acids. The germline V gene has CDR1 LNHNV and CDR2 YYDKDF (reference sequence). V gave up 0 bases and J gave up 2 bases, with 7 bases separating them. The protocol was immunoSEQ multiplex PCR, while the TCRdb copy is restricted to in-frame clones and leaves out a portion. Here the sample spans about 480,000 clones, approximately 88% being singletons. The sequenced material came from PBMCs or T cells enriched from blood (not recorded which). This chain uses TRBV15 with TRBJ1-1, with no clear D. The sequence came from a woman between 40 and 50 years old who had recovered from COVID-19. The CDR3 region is CATSRESTNTEAFF. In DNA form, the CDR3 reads TGTGCCACCAGCAGAGAGTCGACAAACACTGAAGCTTTCTTT.